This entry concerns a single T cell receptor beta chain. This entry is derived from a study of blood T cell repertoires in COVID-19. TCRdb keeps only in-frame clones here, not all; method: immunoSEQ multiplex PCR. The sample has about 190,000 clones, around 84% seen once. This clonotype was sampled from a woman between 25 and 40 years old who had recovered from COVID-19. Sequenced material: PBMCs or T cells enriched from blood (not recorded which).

As DNA, the CDR3 is TGTGCCAGCAGCCATTCCGGCTCCTATAATTCACCCCTCCACTTT. Its protein is CASSHSGSYNSPLHF. The chain has TRBV3-1 (or the pseudogene TRBV3-2) and TRBJ1-6, with unresolved D. CDR1 LGHDT and CDR2 YNNKEL come from the germline V gene (reference sequence). The CDR3 has 15 residues. Between the trimmed V and J ends, which lost 3 bases and 0 bases, there was a span of 6 bases.